The 16 T cell receptor beta chains presented below share a single source sample, sequenced in a study of cytomegalovirus exposure and HLA in healthy donors. Primers included in the PCR were 60 Vbeta and 13 Jbeta primers. The assay was immunoSEQ multiplex PCR, and TCRdb's table has in-frame clones only and misses some. Counted here are tens of thousands of clones, around 80% occurring once; the ten biggest clones make up 2% to 3%. The sequenced sample consisted of PBMCs. All receptors come from a male donor in good health and CMV-seropositive.

The V call is TRBV9, the J call TRBJ2-7; 10 bases are shared with TRBD1. CDR1 and CDR2 (germline): SGDLS, YYNGEE. V was pared by 6 bases and J by 1 base, with 4 bases of the junction left unmatched. This CDR3 is built from 14 residues. The CDR3 DNA is TGTGCCAGCACCAGGGACAGGGGTTCCTACGAGCAGTACTTC. It yields the protein CASTRDRGSYEQYF.

This clone was picked up one time. The chain has TRBV27 and TRBJ1-1; 11 bases map to TRBD1. The V and J ends lost 2 bases and 1 base, in that order; junction bases with no gene match: 3. CDR3 size: 16 residues. Germline loops: CDR1 MNHEY, CDR2 SMNVEV (reference sequence). The CDR3 coding sequence is TGTGCCAGCAGTTTAAGGGGGACAGGGGGGAACACTGAAGCTTTCTTT. Encoded protein: CASSLRGTGGNTEAFF.

This chain connects TRBV27 to TRBJ2-7; 8 positions match TRBD1. V trimming: 8 bases; J trimming: 2 bases; junction bases outside the gene matches: 11. The germline V gene encodes CDR1 MNHEY and CDR2 SMNVEV (reference sequence). The CDR3 is 15 amino acids. CDR3 protein: CASRLVGQGTYEQYF. The CDR3 nucleotides are TGTGCCAGCCGGCTTGTAGGACAGGGCACCTACGAGCAGTACTTC.

The chain is built from TRBV25-1 and TRBJ2-1; D is uncertain. The CDR3 covers 18 residues. Germline CDR1 and CDR2: MGHDK and SYGVNS. V gave up 5 bases and J gave up 3 bases, with 23 bases separating them. CDR3 in amino acids: CASSPSPGETDFYNEQFF. The DNA for the CDR3 is TGTGCCAGCAGTCCTTCCCCCGGTGAAACCGACTTCTACAATGAGCAGTTCTTC.

This sequence joins TRBV28 and TRBJ2-7; 7 bases match TRBD1. V trimming: 6 bases; J trimming: 1 base; junction bases outside the gene matches: 9. Germline V lookup: CDR1 MDHEN, CDR2 SYDVKM. This CDR3 is built from 15 residues. CDR3 residues: CASRSGGQSSYEQYF. CDR3 coding DNA: TGTGCCAGCAGGTCAGGGGGACAGTCATCCTACGAGCAGTACTTC.

This rearrangement joins TRBV6-1 to TRBJ2-1; 9 positions match TRBD2. In germline, CDR1 is MNHNS, CDR2 SASEGT. The CDR3 covers 15 residues. The trim removed 8 bases at V and 2 bases at J, leaving 7 bases unmatched. CDR3 region: CASGEAGGPYNEQFF. DNA for the CDR3: TGTGCCAGCGGCGAAGCGGGAGGCCCCTACAATGAGCAGTTCTTC.

There are a few counts of this clone. The CDR3: CASSATANSGANVLTF. DNA for the CDR3: TGTGCCAGCAGTGCAACAGCCAACTCTGGGGCCAACGTCCTGACTTTC. The rearrangement joins TRBV6-1 to TRBJ2-6; D gene uncertain. Germline CDR1 MNHNS, CDR2 SASEGT. This CDR3 has 16 amino acids. V lost 4 bases to trimming and J lost 0 bases, with 10 bases between them.

The chain uses TRBV27 and TRBJ2-7, with 9 bases that match TRBD1. J gave up 2 bases and V 5 bases, and 4 bases lay outside the gene matches. The CDR3 covers 14 residues. Germline V gene data show CDR1 as MNHEY and CDR2 as SMNVEV (reference sequence). The CDR3 loop reads CASSPRDRAYEQYF. The DNA for the CDR3 is TGTGCCAGCAGTCCCAGGGACAGGGCCTACGAGCAGTACTTC.

The chain is built from TRBV5-6 and TRBJ2-2; tentative D call: TRBD1 (5 bases). The ends were cut back, 3 bases at V and 10 bases at J, with 13 bases in the middle. The CDR3 contains 13 residues. Germline-derived CDR1 and CDR2 are SGHDT and YYEEEE. CDR3 amino acids: CASSSNWGQELFF. The CDR3 region has the DNA TGTGCCAGCAGCTCGAACTGGGGCCAGGAGCTGTTTTTT.

This sequence joins TRBV21-1 and TRBJ2-2; the DNA was not compared with TRBD2, the D call given in the table. TRBV21-1 is a pseudogene locus. This CDR3 contains 24 residues. CDR3 in DNA: TGTGCCAGCAGCAAAGTGTGTTTGAGGACAGGGGGCCCTAGCGGGAGTTTGTACACCGGGGAGCTGTTTTTT. Translated: CASSKVCLRTGGPSGSLYTGELFF.

The chain couples TRBV2 to TRBJ1-5, with a weak D call TRBD1 (5 bases). The CDR3 contains 14 residues. Deletions cut 8 bases from V and 7 bases from J, with 18 bases between. Germline lookup yields CDR1 SNHLY and CDR2 FYNNEI. As DNA, the CDR3 is TGTGCCAGCCGCCTTGGGCCGGGGGAGCAGCCCCAGCATTTT. Protein: CASRLGPGEQPQHF.

This chain uses TRBV7-9 with TRBJ1-1; D is unresolved. The germline CDR1 and CDR2 sequences are SEHNR and FQNEAQ (reference sequence). The CDR3 runs to 11 residues. Trimming pared 2 bases from V and 6 bases from J, leaving 4 bases between. CDR3 sequence: CASSLSAEAFF. CDR3 nucleotides: TGTGCCAGCAGCTTATCGGCTGAAGCTTTCTTT.

In nucleotides, the CDR3 is TGCGCCAGCAGCTTATCGGGACAGGGGCTCGAGCAGTACTTC. As protein: CASSLSGQGLEQYF. The V gene is TRBV5-1, the J gene TRBJ2-7; 10 bases map to TRBD1. This CDR3 region has 14 residues. Germline trimming cut 2 bases from V and 6 bases from J; bases unmatched to any gene: 5. Germline CDR1 SGHRS, CDR2 YFSETQ.

This clone was observed a few times. One end of the junction fails to match germline, which may point to a read error. Distinct nucleotide sequences in the sample also encode this CDR3. The genes are TRBV2 and TRBJ1-1; tentative D call: TRBD1 (5 bases). The CDR3 has 15 amino acids. CDR1 is SNHLY and CDR2 is FYNNEI in the germline V gene. The CDR3 nucleotides are TGTGCCAGCAGTGGTTCAGGGATTCTGAACACTGAGGCTTTCTTT. Translating gives CASSGSGILNTEAFF.

The chain couples TRBV29-1 to TRBJ2-2; 7 bases agree with TRBD1. Per germline, CDR1 SQVTM and CDR2 ANQGSEA. With 6 bases clipped from V and 4 bases from J, the junction kept 5 bases outside the gene matches. CDR3 length: 13 amino acids. The DNA of the CDR3 is TGCAGCGTCCGGGACAGCGGCACCGGGGAGCTGTTTTTT. Translation gives CSVRDSGTGELFF.

This clone was detected once. The V and J genes are TRBV27 and TRBJ2-2; D possibly corresponds to TRBD1 (5 bases). The CDR3 is 13 residues long. Looked up from germline, CDR1 is MNHEY and CDR2 is SMNVEV (reference sequence). V was clipped by 7 bases and J by 5 bases, with 11 bases between them. The CDR3 loop is CASTPTATGELFF. CDR3 nucleotide sequence: TGTGCCAGCACCCCGACAGCGACCGGGGAGCTGTTTTTT.